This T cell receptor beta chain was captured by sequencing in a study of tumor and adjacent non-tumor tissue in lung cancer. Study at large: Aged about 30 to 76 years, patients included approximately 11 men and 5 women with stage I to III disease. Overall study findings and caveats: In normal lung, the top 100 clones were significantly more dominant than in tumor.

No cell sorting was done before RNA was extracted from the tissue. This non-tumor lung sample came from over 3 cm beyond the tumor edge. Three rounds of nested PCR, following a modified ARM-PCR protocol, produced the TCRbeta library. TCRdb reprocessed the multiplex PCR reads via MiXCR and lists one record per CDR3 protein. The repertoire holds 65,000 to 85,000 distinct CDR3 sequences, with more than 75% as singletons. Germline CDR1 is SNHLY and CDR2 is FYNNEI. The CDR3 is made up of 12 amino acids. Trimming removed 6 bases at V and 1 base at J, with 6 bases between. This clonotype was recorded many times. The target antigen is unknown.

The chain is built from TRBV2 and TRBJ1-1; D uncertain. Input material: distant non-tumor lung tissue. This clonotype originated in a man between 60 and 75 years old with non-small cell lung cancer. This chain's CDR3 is CASRVRNTEAFF. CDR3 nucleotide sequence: TGTGCCAGCAGAGTCCGGAACACTGAAGCTTTCTTT.